The 24 T cell receptor beta chains presented below share a single source sample, sequenced in a study of tumor and adjacent non-tumor tissue in lung cancer. A modified ARM-PCR protocol with three rounds of nested PCR amplified TCRbeta. Each CDR3 protein is one row after TCRdb ran MiXCR on the multiplex PCR reads. The sample comprises roughly 67,000 distinct CDR3 sequences, roughly three fifths of which are singletons, and 20% rests with the top ten. This sample's RNA came from whole unsorted tissue. The sample taken for sequencing was lung tumor tissue. These receptors all stem from a man aged 45-65 years with non-small cell lung cancer.

To note about this clonotype: This may be a read error: a much more frequent sequence differs by one nucleotide. This chain links TRBV4-1 with TRBJ2-1; 9 bases are a match to TRBD2. The CDR3 length is 17 residues. Germline CDR1 is MGHRA and CDR2 is YSYEKL. The CDR3 loop reads CANSQDPWTSASNEQFF. CDR3 DNA: TGCGCCAACAGCCAAGACCCTTGGACTAGCGCAAGTAATGAGCAGTTCTTC.

As for this clonotype: This may stem from a read error, because a much larger clone lies one nucleotide away. This rearrangement joins TRBV7-9 to TRBJ2-1; TRBD2 agrees at 7 bases. The germline CDR1 and CDR2 sequences are SEHNR and FQNEAQ (reference sequence). The CDR3 runs 12 residues. In DNA, the CDR3 is TGTGCCATCAGCCCGAATAGCGGGGAGCAGTTCTTC. It codes for CAISPNSGEQFF.

Of note for this clonotype: A much bigger clone sits one base away, suggesting this may be a read error. The chain carries TRBV4-1 and TRBJ2-7, with D perhaps TRBD1 (5 bases). From germline, CDR1 is MGHRA and CDR2 YSYEKL. The CDR3 is 13 amino acids. The CDR3 sequence: CASIQGETYEQYF. The CDR3 DNA follows: TGCGCCAGCATCCAAGGGGAAACCTACGAGCAGTACTTC.

A note on this clonotype: One end of the junction does not line up with germline, which may come from a read error. The chain couples TRBV11-1 to TRBJ2-1; no clear D gene. CDR1 and CDR2 from the germline V gene are SGHAT and FQDESV (reference sequence). This CDR3 has 14 amino acids. CDR3 amino acids: CASCLERTDNERFF. The CDR3 DNA reads as TGTGCCAGCTGCTTAGAACGCACAGACAATGAGCGGTTCTTC.

This clonotype was observed a few times. This sequence joins TRBV5-1 and TRBJ2-1; maybe TRBD2 (5 bases). The CDR3 is made up of 13 amino acids. The V gene's germline CDR1 is SGHRS and CDR2 YFSETQ. V was trimmed by 5 bases and J by 9 bases, leaving 15 bases between them. This CDR3 reads CASSILAVGEQFF. Written as DNA, the CDR3 is TGCGCCAGCAGTATTCTAGCCGTGGGTGAGCAGTTCTTC.

Comments on this clonotype: The germline gene is not matched at one end of the junction; a read error may be the cause. The V call is TRBV20-1, the J call TRBJ2-1, with TRBD2 as a possible D gene (5 bases). The CDR3 is 20 residues long. Looked up from germline, CDR1 is DFQATT and CDR2 is SNEGSKA (reference sequence). This CDR3 is CSVRACPSTFSLGEYNEQFF. In nucleotides, the CDR3 is TGCAGTGTTAGAGCATGCCCATCGACTTTTAGTCTTGGGGAGTACAATGAGCAGTTCTTC.

Remarks on this clonotype: One junction end does not reproduce the germline sequence, and a read error may be involved. V usage is TRBV6-1 and J usage is TRBJ1-5; 9 nucleotides match TRBD1. CDR3 length equals 16 residues. Germline V gene lookup returns CDR1 MNHNS and CDR2 SASEGT. Here the CDR3 reads CAISEAGTGIGQPQHF. The CDR3 bases are TGTGCCATCAGTGAAGCCGGGACAGGGATTGGTCAGCCCCAGCATTTT.

The J gene is TRBJ2-1, the V gene TRBV28; D is ambiguous. The germline V and J ends were trimmed by 10 bases and 7 bases, with 29 bases remaining between them. From germline, CDR1 is MDHEN and CDR2 SYDVKM. The CDR3 runs 17 residues. CDR3 residues: CANGAQGGRTTRNEQFF. In DNA, the CDR3 is TGTGCCAACGGTGCCCAAGGCGGAAGAACTACGCGAAATGAGCAGTTCTTC.

To note about this clonotype: At one boundary the junction diverges from the germline segment, which might be a read error. The chain uses TRBV7-2 and TRBJ2-3, with 7 bases identical to TRBD2. The CDR3 consists of 15 residues. Germline V gene lookup returns CDR1 SGHTA and CDR2 FQGNSA. The CDR3 region has the DNA TGTGCCAGCAGCTTAGATGGGACCCGGGGGGATATGCAGTATTTT. This translates into CASSLDGTRGDMQYF.

This clonotype appeared a few times. The rearrangement links TRBV29-1 to TRBJ2-7; D perhaps matches TRBD2 (8 bases). The germline CDR1 and CDR2 sequences are SQVTM and ANQGSEA. Trimming cost V 5 bases and J 12 bases, with 26 bases left between them. This CDR3 spans 14 amino acids. This CDR3 reads CSVIPLAGAGGLYF. CDR3 DNA sequence: TGCAGCGTTATCCCCCTAGCGGGTGCAGGGGGATTGTACTTC.

The V and J genes are TRBV29-1 and TRBJ2-7; TRBD2 matches at 8 bases. Germline V gene data show CDR1 as SQVTM and CDR2 as ANQGSEA. This CDR3 has 17 amino acids. V was pared by 7 bases and J by 3 bases, with 20 bases of the junction left unmatched. The CDR3 bases are TGCAGCGATGGGGACATTCAGGAGACTAGCGTAAGCTACGAGCAGTACTTC. Encoded protein: CSDGDIQETSVSYEQYF.

V is TRBV29-1 and J is TRBJ1-2; TRBD1 matches at 7 bases. Germline lookup yields CDR1 SQVTM and CDR2 ANQGSEA. The CDR3 consists of 12 residues. Here the CDR3 reads CSTGTDLYGYTF. In DNA form, the CDR3 reads TGCAGTACAGGGACAGATCTCTATGGCTACACCTTC.

Notes on this clonotype: This may be a read error: a much more frequent sequence differs by one nucleotide. V gene TRBV6-6 combines with J gene TRBJ1-2; D gene unclear. The CDR3 sequence is 15 residues long. Germline assignment: CDR1 MNHNY and CDR2 SVGAGI (reference sequence). The DNA of the CDR3 is TGTGCCAGCAGTTACCCCGCCGGAGCTAACTATAGCTACACCTTC. Residues: CASSYPAGANYSYTF.

Concerning this clonotype itself: A much bigger clone sits one base away, suggesting this may be a read error. This rearrangement joins TRBV29-1 to TRBJ2-3; D is perhaps TRBD2 (5 bases). In germline, CDR1 is SQVTM, CDR2 ANQGSEA. This CDR3 has 14 amino acids. CDR3 coding DNA: TGCAGGGTTGCGGGCCCACGGAGCGCAGATACGCAGTATTTT. Its protein is CRVAGPRSADTQYF.

Of note for this clonotype: One end of the junction varies from germline; a read error may be responsible. The chain joins TRBV11-2 to TRBJ1-4; D may be TRBD1 (6 bases). In germline, CDR1 is SGHAT, CDR2 FQNNGV. The CDR3 covers 18 residues. CDR3 bases: TGTGCCAGCAGCCAACCCGTCTGGGTACAGGGACTTAATGAAATACTGTTTTTT. Translated, it gives CASSQPVWVQGLNEILFF.

The rearrangement links TRBV7-9 to TRBJ1-1, with D perhaps matching TRBD1 (6 bases). This CDR3 is 17 amino acids long. V lost 5 bases to trimming and J lost 1 base, with 20 bases between them. CDR1 and CDR2 from the germline V gene are SEHNR and FQNEAQ (reference sequence). For the CDR3, the DNA is TGTGCCAGCAGCACACCGGGACGGGGGCGAGGGAACACTGAAGCTTTCTTT. Encoded protein: CASSTPGRGRGNTEAFF.

This clonotype occurred a few times. One base away lies a much larger clone, so this may be a sequencing read error. The chain uses TRBV29-1 and TRBJ1-1, with 7 bases fitting TRBD1. The CDR3 runs 19 residues. Germline CDR1 SQVTM, CDR2 ANQGSEA. The CDR3 here is CNVEGDSHLGYFVNTEAFF. CDR3 nucleotide sequence: TGCAACGTTGAAGGGGACAGTCACCTTGGATACTTCGTGAACACTGAAGCTTTCTTT.

A note on this clonotype: An end of the junction does not agree with germline; a read error may underlie this. The chain uses TRBV11-2 and TRBJ2-1; 9 nucleotides match TRBD1. CDR1 SGHAT and CDR2 FQNNGV come from the germline V gene. The length of the CDR3 is 15 residues. CDR3 bases: TGTGCCATCAGCTCGGACAGGGGCGGCTACAATGGGCAGTTCTTC. Amino acids: CAISSDRGGYNGQFF. The full variable domain, in which reference TRBV11-2 and TRBJ2-1 provide the parts outside the CDR3, is EAGVAQSPRYKIIEKRQSVAFWCNPISGHATLYWYQQILGQGPKLLIQFQNNGVVDDSQLPKDRFSAERLKGVDSTLKIQPAKLEDSAVYLCAISSDRGGYNGQFFGPGTRLTVL.

This clonotype was counted at least ten times. The rearrangement links TRBV7-9 to TRBJ2-1, with TRBD1 identical over 11 bases. This CDR3 is 15 amino acids long. J gave up 9 bases and V 5 bases, and 9 bases lay outside the gene matches. In germline, CDR1 is SEHNR, CDR2 FQNEAQ (reference sequence). Written as DNA, the CDR3 is TGTGCCAGCAGCCCCGGGACAGGGGGAGAGGCTGAGCAGTTCTTC. This encodes CASSPGTGGEAEQFF.

This clonotype was picked up a small number of times. This chain connects TRBV5-1 to TRBJ1-5; D is perhaps TRBD1 (5 bases). The CDR3 has 14 amino acids. The ends were cut back, 0 bases at V and 7 bases at J, with 11 bases in the middle. In germline, CDR1 is SGHRS, CDR2 YFSETQ. Here the CDR3 reads CASSLGGTGQPQHF. The DNA for the CDR3 is TGCGCCAGCAGCTTGGGGGGGACGGGGCAGCCCCAGCATTTT.

This clonotype was seen at least ten times. This chain links TRBV20-1 with TRBJ2-1; 13 positions agree with TRBD2. With 5 bases clipped from V and 5 bases from J, the junction kept 9 bases outside the gene matches. The length of the CDR3 is 16 residues. Germline values: CDR1 DFQATT, CDR2 SNEGSKA (reference sequence). DNA of the CDR3: TGCAGTGCTCCCAGGCGACTAGCGGGAGGAAACAATGAGCAGTTCTTC. As protein: CSAPRRLAGGNNEQFF.

There are many counts of this clonotype. The rearrangement links TRBV11-2 to TRBJ2-5, with TRBD2 matching 9 bases. The J segment lost 3 bases and the V segment lost 3 bases, leaving 17 bases of the junction unmatched. The CDR3 has 19 residues. CDR1 SGHAT and CDR2 FQNNGV come from the germline V gene. CDR3 residues: CASSFPRWGSGGLEETQYF. CDR3 nucleotides: TGTGCCAGCAGCTTTCCCCGGTGGGGTAGCGGGGGCCTAGAAGAGACCCAGTACTTC.

A word on this clonotype: At one boundary the junction diverges from the germline segment, which might be a read error. The rearrangement uses TRBV10-2 and TRBJ2-7; D is possibly TRBD1 (6 bases). Germline V lookup: CDR1 WSHSY, CDR2 SAAADI. This CDR3 comprises 14 residues. The CDR3 spells CASNDGQGFDEQYF. The CDR3, as DNA: TGCGCCAGCAATGACGGGCAGGGGTTCGACGAACAGTACTTC.

A few counts support this clonotype. Here the CDR3 reads CASSLQGASGAYNEQFF. CDR3 in DNA: TGTGCCAGCAGCCTCCAAGGGGCTAGCGGGGCGTACAATGAGCAGTTCTTC. The genes are TRBV4-2 and TRBJ2-1, with TRBD2 matching 9 bases. The CDR3 is 17 amino acids. CDR1 LGHNA and CDR2 YNFKEQ come from the germline V gene. The ends lost 4 bases at V and 4 bases at J; junction bases unmatched: 11.